The present entry profiles one T cell receptor beta chain with its context. This CDR3 is built from 16 residues. Losses at the gene ends were 3 bases for V and 5 bases for J; bases not matched to a gene: 10. This sample stems from a study of CD8 T cells in Susac syndrome. With random hexamers, 0.5 to 1 ug RNA was reverse transcribed. TCRdb reprocessed the immunoSEQ multiplex PCR reads via MiXCR and lists one record per CDR3 protein. Of 95,000 to 150,000 distinct CDR3 sequences in the sample, over 90% were seen once. The sequence was obtained from a human donor with Susac syndrome. This sequence joins TRBV12-3 or TRBV12-4 and TRBJ2-5, with 9 bases that match TRBD2. The source material was CD8+ T cells from PBMCs. CDR3 bases: TGTGCCAGCAGTTTTGAGGGCGGGGGGGCCAGGGAGACCCAGTACTTC. Translated, it gives CASSFEGGGARETQYF.